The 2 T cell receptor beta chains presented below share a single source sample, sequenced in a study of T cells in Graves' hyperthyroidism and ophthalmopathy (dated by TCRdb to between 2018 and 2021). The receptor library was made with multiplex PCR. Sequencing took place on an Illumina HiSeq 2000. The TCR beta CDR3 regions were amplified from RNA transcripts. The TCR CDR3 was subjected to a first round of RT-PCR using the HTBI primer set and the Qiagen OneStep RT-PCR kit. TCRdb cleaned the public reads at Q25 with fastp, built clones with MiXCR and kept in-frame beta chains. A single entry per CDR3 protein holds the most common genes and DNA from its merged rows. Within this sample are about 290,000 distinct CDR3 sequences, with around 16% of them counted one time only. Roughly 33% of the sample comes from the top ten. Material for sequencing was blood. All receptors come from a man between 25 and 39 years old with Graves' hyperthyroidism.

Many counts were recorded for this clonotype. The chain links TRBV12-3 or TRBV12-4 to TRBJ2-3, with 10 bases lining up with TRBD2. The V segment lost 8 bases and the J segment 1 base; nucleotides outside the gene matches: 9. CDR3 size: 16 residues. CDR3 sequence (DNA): TGTGCCAGCCGGCCTAGCGGGAGTTTGGGCACAGATACGCAGTATTTT. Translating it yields CASRPSGSLGTDTQYF.

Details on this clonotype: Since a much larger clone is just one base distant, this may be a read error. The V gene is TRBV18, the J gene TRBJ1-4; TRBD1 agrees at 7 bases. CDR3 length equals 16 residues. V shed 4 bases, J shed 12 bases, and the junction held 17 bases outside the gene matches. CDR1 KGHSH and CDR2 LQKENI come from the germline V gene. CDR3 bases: TGTGCCAGCTCACTGACCGCGACAGGGATCGTGGAAGAACTGTTTTTT. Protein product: CASSLTATGIVEELFF.